This TCR beta chain was identified during a study of cytomegalovirus exposure and HLA in healthy donors. The primer mix had 60 Vbeta and 13 Jbeta primers. The protocol was immunoSEQ multiplex PCR, while the TCRdb copy is restricted to in-frame clones and leaves out a portion. This table holds 180,000 or so clones, approximately 80% found once. There were likely unrecorded immune exposures, though donors were nominally healthy when sampled. Germline assignment: CDR1 SNHLY and CDR2 FYNNEI. The CDR3 contains 16 residues. The V and J ends lost 0 bases and 5 bases respectively, with 16 bases between them. The sequenced sample was PBMCs. The chain employs TRBV2 and TRBJ1-2; possibly TRBD1 for D (6 bases). The TCR was taken from a boy younger than 10 in good health and CMV-seronegative. DNA of the CDR3: TGTGCCAGCAGTGAAGCGCTTTGGGGGCAAGAGTATGGCTACACCTTC. Protein sequence: CASSEALWGQEYGYTF.